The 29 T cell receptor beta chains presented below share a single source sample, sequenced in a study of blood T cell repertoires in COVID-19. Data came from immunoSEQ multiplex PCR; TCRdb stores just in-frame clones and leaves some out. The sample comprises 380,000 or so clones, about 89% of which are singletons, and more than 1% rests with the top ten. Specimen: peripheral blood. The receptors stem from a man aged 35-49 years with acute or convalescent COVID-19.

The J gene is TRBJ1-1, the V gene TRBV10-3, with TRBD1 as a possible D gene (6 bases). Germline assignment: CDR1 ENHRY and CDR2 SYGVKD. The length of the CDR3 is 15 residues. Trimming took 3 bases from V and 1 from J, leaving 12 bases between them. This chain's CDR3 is CAISELQGWNTEAFF. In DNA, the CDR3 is TGTGCCATCAGTGAATTACAGGGTTGGAACACTGAAGCTTTCTTT.

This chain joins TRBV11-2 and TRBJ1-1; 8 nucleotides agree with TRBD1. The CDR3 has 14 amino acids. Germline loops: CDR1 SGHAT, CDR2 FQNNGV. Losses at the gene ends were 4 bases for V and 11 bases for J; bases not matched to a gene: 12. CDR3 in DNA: TGTGCCAGCAGCTCGGACAGGGCAAGGTTTAAGGCTTTCTTT. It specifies CASSSDRARFKAFF.

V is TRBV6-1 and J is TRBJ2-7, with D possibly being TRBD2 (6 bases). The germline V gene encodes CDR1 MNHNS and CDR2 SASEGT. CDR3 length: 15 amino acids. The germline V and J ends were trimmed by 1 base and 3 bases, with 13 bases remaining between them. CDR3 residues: CASSEVGGAIYEQYF. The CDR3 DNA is TGTGCCAGCAGTGAAGTCGGCGGGGCAATCTACGAGCAGTACTTC.

The DNA for the CDR3 is TGTGCCAGCAGCCATGTCCAGGGTCGGGGAAACACCATATATTTT. Translation: CASSHVQGRGNTIYF. The J gene is TRBJ1-3, the V gene TRBV7-9; TRBD1 is a possible D gene (5 bases). Germline CDR1 and CDR2: SEHNR and FQNEAQ (reference sequence). Trimming took off 5 bases at V and 4 bases at J, with 15 bases between the two ends. The CDR3 is 15 residues long.

This CDR3 is CASSVSPGVETYEQYF. The CDR3, as DNA: TGTGCCAGCAGCGTGAGCCCCGGGGTCGAAACCTACGAGCAGTACTTC. This rearrangement joins TRBV9 to TRBJ2-7; a weak D match, TRBD2 (5 bases). Per germline, CDR1 SGDLS and CDR2 YYNGEE. V dropped 2 bases and J dropped 2 bases, with 17 bases sitting between them. The CDR3 totals 16 residues. The whole variable domain, filled in from reference TRBV9 and TRBJ2-7, reads DSGVTQTPKHLITATGQRVTLRCSPRSGDLSVYWYQQSLDQGLQFLIQYYNGEERAKGNILERFSAQQFPDLHSELNLSSLELGDSALYFCASSVSPGVETYEQYFGPGTRLTVT.

The CDR3 reads CASKRAGGTGELFF. The CDR3 nucleotides read TGTGCCAGCAAACGGGCAGGAGGAACCGGGGAGCTGTTTTTT. This sequence joins TRBV7-9 and TRBJ2-2, with D possibly TRBD2 on 5 matching bases. Trimming shortened V by 7 bases and J by 5 bases, and 14 bases separated the two germline ends. Germline assignment: CDR1 SEHNR and CDR2 FQNEAQ (reference sequence). This CDR3 spans 14 amino acids. Supplemented by reference TRBV7-9 and TRBJ2-2, the full variable domain reads DTGVSQNPRHKITKRGQNVTFRCDPISEHNRLYWYRQTLGQGPEFLTYFQNEAQLEKSRLLSDRFSAERPKGSFSTLEIQRTEQGDSAMYLCASKRAGGTGELFFGEGSRLTVL.

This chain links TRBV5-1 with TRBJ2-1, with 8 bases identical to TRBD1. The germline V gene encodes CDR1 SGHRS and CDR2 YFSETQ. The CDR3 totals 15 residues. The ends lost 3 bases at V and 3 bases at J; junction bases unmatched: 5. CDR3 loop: CASSSGQGGYNEQFF. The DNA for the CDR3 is TGCGCCAGCAGCTCCGGACAGGGAGGCTACAATGAGCAGTTCTTC. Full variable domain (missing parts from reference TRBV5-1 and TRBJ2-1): KAGVTQTPRYLIKTRGQQVTLSCSPISGHRSVSWYQQTPGQGLQFLFEYFSETQRNKGNFPGRFSGRQFSNSRSEMNVSTLELGDSALYLCASSSGQGGYNEQFFGPGTRLTVL.

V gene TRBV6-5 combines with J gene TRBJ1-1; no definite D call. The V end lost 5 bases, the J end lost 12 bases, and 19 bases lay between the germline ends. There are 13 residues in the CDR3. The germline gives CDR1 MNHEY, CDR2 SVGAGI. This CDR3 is CASSPDLPRPTFF. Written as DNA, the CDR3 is TGTGCCAGCAGTCCCGACCTCCCTAGACCGACTTTCTTT.

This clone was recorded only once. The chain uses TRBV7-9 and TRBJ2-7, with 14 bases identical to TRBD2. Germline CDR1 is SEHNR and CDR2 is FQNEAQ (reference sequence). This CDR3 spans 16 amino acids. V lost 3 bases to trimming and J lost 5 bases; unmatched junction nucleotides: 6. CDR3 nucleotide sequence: TGTGCCAGCAGCTTCGGCCCGGGACTAGCGGGAGACGAGCAGTACTTC. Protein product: CASSFGPGLAGDEQYF.

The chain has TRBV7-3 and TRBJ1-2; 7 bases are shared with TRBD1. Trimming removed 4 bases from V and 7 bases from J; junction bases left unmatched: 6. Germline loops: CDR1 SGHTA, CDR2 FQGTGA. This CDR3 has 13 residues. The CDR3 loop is CASSSTGVGGYTF. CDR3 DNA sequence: TGTGCCAGCAGCTCTACAGGGGTCGGTGGCTACACCTTC. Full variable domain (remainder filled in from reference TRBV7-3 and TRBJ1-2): GAGVSQTPSNKVTEKGKYVELRCDPISGHTALYWYRQSLGQGPEFLIYFQGTGAADDSGLPNDRFFAVRPEGSVSTLKIQRTERGDSAVYLCASSSTGVGGYTFGSGTRLTVV.

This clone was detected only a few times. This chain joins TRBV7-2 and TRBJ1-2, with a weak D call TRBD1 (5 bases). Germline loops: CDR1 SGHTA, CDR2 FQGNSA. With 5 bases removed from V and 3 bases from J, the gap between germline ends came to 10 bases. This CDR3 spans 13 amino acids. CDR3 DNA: TGTGCCAGCAGCCCCGGCAGGGACTATGGCTACACCTTC. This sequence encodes CASSPGRDYGYTF.

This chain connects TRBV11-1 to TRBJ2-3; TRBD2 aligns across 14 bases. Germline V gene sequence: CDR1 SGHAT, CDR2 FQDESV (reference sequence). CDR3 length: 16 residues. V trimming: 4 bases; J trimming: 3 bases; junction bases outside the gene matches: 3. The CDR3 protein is CASSSRTSGGTDTQYF. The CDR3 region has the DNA TGTGCCAGCAGCTCCCGGACTAGCGGGGGGACAGATACGCAGTATTTT.

DNA of the CDR3: TGTGCCAGCAGCCTCCTGCTAGCGAACAATGAGCAGTTCTTC. It translates to CASSLLLANNEQFF. The chain carries TRBV7-2 and TRBJ2-1, with D perhaps matching TRBD2 (6 bases). V was cut by 5 bases and J by 5 bases, with 13 bases left in between. This CDR3 region has 14 residues. Germline-derived CDR1 and CDR2 are SGHTA and FQGNSA.

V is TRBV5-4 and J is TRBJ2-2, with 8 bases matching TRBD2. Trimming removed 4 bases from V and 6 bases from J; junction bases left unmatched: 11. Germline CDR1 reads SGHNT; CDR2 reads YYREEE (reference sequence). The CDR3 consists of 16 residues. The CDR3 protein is CASSQPRGRGAGELFF. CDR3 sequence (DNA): TGTGCCAGCAGCCAACCGAGAGGGCGGGGGGCCGGGGAGCTGTTTTTT.

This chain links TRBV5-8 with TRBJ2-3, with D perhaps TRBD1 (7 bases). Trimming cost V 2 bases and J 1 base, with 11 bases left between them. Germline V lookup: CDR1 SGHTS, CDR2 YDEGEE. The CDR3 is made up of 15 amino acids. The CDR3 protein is CASSFAGQRTDTQYF. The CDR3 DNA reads TGTGCCAGCAGCTTTGCGGGACAGCGCACAGATACGCAGTATTTT.

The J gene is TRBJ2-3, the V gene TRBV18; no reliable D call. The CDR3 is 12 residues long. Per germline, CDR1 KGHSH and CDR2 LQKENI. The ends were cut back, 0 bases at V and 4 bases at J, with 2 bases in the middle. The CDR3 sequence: CASSPPADTQYF. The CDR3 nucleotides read TGTGCCAGCTCACCACCCGCAGATACGCAGTATTTT.

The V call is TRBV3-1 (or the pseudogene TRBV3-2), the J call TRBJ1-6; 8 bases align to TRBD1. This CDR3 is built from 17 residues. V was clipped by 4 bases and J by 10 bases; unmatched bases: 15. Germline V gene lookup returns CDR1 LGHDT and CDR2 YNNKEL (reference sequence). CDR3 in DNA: TGTGCCAGCAGCCCCCTCGGCGTGATCGGACAGGGATCACCCCTCCACTTT. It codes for CASSPLGVIGQGSPLHF.

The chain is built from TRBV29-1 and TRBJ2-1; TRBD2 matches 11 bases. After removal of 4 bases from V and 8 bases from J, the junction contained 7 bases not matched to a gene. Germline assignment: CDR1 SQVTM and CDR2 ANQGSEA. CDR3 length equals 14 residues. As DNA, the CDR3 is TGCAGCGTTGGGCTAGCGGGAGGTCGGGATGAGCAGTTCTTC. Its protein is CSVGLAGGRDEQFF.

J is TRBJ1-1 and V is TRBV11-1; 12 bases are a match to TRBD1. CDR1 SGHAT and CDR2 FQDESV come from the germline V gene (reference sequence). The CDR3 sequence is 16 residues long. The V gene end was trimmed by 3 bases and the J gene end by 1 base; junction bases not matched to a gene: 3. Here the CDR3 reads CASSLGQGAQNTEAFF. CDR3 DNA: TGTGCCAGCAGCTTGGGACAGGGGGCCCAGAACACTGAAGCTTTCTTT. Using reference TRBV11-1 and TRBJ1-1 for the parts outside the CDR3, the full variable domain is EAEVAQSPRYKITEKSQAVAFWCDPISGHATLYWYRQILGQGPELLVQFQDESVVDDSQLPKDRFSAERLKGVDSTLKIQPAELGDSAMYLCASSLGQGAQNTEAFFGQGTRLTVV.

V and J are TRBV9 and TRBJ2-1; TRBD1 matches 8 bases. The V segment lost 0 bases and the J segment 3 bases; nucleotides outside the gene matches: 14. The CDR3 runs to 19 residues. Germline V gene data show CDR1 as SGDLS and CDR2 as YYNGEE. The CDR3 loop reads CASSVAMGTGPLGYNEQFF. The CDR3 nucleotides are TGTGCCAGCAGCGTAGCTATGGGGACAGGTCCCCTCGGCTACAATGAGCAGTTCTTC.

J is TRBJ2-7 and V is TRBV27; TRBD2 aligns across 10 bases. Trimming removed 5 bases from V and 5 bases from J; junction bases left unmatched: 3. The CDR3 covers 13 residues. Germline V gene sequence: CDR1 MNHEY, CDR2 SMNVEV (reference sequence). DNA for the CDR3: TGTGCCAGCAGTCCCGGGACTAGCGACGAGCAGTACTTC. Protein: CASSPGTSDEQYF.

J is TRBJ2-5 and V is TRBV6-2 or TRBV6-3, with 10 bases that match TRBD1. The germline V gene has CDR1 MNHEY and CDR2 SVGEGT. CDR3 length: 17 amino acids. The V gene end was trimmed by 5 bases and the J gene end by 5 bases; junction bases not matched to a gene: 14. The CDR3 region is CASSARLNRDRGETQYF. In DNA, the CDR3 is TGTGCCAGCAGTGCTCGGCTGAACCGGGACAGGGGCGAGACCCAGTACTTC.

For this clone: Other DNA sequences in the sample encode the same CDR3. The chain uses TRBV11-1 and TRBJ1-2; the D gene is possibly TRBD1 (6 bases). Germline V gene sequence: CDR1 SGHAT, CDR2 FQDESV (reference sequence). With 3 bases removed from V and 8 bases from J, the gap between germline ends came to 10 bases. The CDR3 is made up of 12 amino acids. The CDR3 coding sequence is TGTGCCAGCAGCTTCCAGGGGAACGGCTACACCTTC. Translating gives CASSFQGNGYTF.

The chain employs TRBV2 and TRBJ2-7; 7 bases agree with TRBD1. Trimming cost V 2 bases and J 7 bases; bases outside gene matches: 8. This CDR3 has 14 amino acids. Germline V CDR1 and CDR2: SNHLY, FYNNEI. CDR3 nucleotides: TGTGCCAGCAGTGAAATAAGGGGGCTGAAAGAGCAGTACTTC. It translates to CASSEIRGLKEQYF.

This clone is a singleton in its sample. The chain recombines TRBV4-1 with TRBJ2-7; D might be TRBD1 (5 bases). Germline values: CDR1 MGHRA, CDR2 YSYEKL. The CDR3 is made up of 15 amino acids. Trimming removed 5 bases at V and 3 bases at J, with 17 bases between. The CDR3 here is CASSYTGPGHYEQYF. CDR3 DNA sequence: TGCGCCAGCAGCTACACTGGTCCAGGGCACTACGAGCAGTACTTC.

The chain's CDR3 is CASSLGGLNEQFF. Here the CDR3 DNA reads TGTGCCAGCAGTTTGGGGGGGCTGAATGAGCAGTTCTTC. The chain carries TRBV6-5 and TRBJ2-1; D is perhaps TRBD2 (7 bases). CDR1 is MNHEY, CDR2 SVGAGI, per germline. Trimming took off 4 bases at V and 7 bases at J, with 11 bases between the two ends. The CDR3 spans 13 residues.

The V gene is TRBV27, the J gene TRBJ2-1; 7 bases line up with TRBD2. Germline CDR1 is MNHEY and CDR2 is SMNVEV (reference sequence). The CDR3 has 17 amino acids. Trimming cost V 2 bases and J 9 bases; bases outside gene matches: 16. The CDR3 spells CASSLRRSASGGGEQFF. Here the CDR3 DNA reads TGTGCCAGCAGTTTACGGCGGTCGGCTAGCGGTGGCGGTGAGCAGTTCTTC.

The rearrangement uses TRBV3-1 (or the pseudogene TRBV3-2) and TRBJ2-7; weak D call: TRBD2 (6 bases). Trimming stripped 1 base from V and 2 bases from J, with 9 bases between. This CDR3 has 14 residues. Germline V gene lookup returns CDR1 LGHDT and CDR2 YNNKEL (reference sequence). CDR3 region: CASSQGAGPYEQYF. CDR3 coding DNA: TGTGCCAGCAGCCAAGGAGCGGGTCCCTACGAGCAGTACTTC.

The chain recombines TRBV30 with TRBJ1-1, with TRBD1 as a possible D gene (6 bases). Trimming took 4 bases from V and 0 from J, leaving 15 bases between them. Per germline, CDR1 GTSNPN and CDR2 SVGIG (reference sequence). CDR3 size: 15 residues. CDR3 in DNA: TGTGCCTGGACCACAGGGTTCTTCATGAACACTGAAGCTTTCTTT. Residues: CAWTTGFFMNTEAFF. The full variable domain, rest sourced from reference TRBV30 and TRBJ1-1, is SQTIHQWPATLVQPVGSPLSLECTVEGTSNPNLYWYRQAAGRGLQLLFYSVGIGQISSEVPQNLSASRPQDRQFILSSKKLLLSDSGFYLCAWTTGFFMNTEAFFGQGTRLTVV.